The next 5 T cell receptor beta chains were all read from a single sample in a study of post-analysis software for immune sequencing data. Broader study findings: The study found TRBV5-6, TRBV5-1 and TRBV20-1 among five TRBV segments more frequent in patients than controls.

For these TCRs, the target antigens are not known. The library was made from cDNA and included unique molecular identifiers. TCRdb used MiXCR to reprocess the PCR reads, holding one entry per CDR3 protein. Here the sample spans hundreds of thousands of distinct CDR3 sequences, over 45% being singletons. Sequencing was performed on blood. The receptors shown here come from a girl aged 2 to 9 with multiple sclerosis.

The J gene is TRBJ2-1, the V gene TRBV12-3 or TRBV12-4; 10 nucleotides match TRBD2. CDR3 length: 14 amino acids. The junction had 3 bases not matched to a gene; V was cut back by 4 bases and J by 6 bases. In DNA, the CDR3 is TGTGCCAGCAGTTGGGCTAGCGGGGGCAATGAGCAGTTCTTC. Protein: CASSWASGGNEQFF.

The genes are TRBV9 and TRBJ2-1, with 11 nucleotides matching TRBD2. Germline-derived CDR1 and CDR2 are SGDLS and YYNGEE. There are 20 residues in the CDR3. The ends lost 4 bases at V and 0 bases at J; junction bases unmatched: 15. The CDR3 DNA sequence: TGTGCCAGCAGCCACAGACTAGCGGGACCAGTGGGGGACTCCTACAATGAGCAGTTCTTC. Its translation: CASSHRLAGPVGDSYNEQFF. Using reference TRBV9 and TRBJ2-1 for the parts outside the CDR3, the full variable domain is DSGVTQTPKHLITATGQRVTLRCSPRSGDLSVYWYQQSLDQGLQFLIQYYNGEERAKGNILERFSAQQFPDLHSELNLSSLELGDSALYFCASSHRLAGPVGDSYNEQFFGPGTRLTVL.

The chain combines TRBV7-3 with TRBJ2-7; D is perhaps TRBD1 (5 bases). From germline, CDR1 is SGHTA and CDR2 FQGTGA. The CDR3 spans 14 residues. V was pared by 5 bases and J by 5 bases, with 16 bases between. This CDR3 reads CASSPTGPYDEQYF. Here the CDR3 DNA reads TGTGCCAGCAGCCCCACAGGCCCCTACGACGAGCAGTACTTC.

The J gene is TRBJ2-6, the V gene TRBV7-9; D tentatively reads TRBD1 or TRBD2 (6 bases each). Looked up from germline, CDR1 is SEHNR and CDR2 is FQNEAQ (reference sequence). CDR3 length: 15 amino acids. V was clipped by 3 bases and J by 3 bases, with 9 bases between them. For the CDR3, the DNA is TGTGCCAGCAGCTTGGGGGGCGGTGGGGCCAACGTCCTGACTTTC. It is translated as CASSLGGGGANVLTF. Based on the CDR3 plus reference TRBV7-9 and TRBJ2-6, the full variable domain is DTGVSQNPRHKITKRGQNVTFRCDPISEHNRLYWYRQTLGQGPEFLTYFQNEAQLEKSRLLSDRFSAERPKGSFSTLEIQRTEQGDSAMYLCASSLGGGGANVLTFGAGSRLTVL.

The chain joins TRBV7-2 to TRBJ2-7, with 8 nucleotides matching TRBD2. CDR3 size: 14 residues. Germline CDR1 reads SGHTA; CDR2 reads FQGNSA. Trimming at V came to 6 bases and at J to 1 base, leaving 5 bases not matched to a gene. The CDR3 reads CASRLRLASYEQYF. The CDR3 DNA is TGTGCCAGCAGACTCCGACTAGCGTCCTACGAGCAGTACTTC.